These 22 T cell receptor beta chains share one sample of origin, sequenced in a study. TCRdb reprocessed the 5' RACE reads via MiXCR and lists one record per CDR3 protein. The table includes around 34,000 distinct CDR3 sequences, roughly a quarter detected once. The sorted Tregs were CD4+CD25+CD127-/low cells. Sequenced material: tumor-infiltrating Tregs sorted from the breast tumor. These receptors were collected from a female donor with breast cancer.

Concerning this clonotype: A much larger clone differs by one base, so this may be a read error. In DNA form, the CDR3 reads TGCAGTGCTAGTACGAGGTCGGCAGCCTACTATGGCTTCACCTTC. It codes for CSASTRSAAYYGFTF. The chain recombines TRBV20-1 with TRBJ1-2; no definite D call. CDR3 size: 15 residues. CDR1 is DFQATT and CDR2 is SNEGSKA in the germline V gene (reference sequence).

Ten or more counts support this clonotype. The CDR3 is CASSLAASGSPYNEQFF. The CDR3 nucleotides read TGCGCCAGCAGCTTGGCGGCTAGCGGGAGCCCCTACAATGAGCAGTTCTTC. The chain joins TRBV5-1 to TRBJ2-1; 10 nucleotides match TRBD2. Losses at the gene ends were 0 bases for V and 2 bases for J; bases not matched to a gene: 5. The germline V gene encodes CDR1 SGHRS and CDR2 YFSETQ. CDR3 length: 17 residues.

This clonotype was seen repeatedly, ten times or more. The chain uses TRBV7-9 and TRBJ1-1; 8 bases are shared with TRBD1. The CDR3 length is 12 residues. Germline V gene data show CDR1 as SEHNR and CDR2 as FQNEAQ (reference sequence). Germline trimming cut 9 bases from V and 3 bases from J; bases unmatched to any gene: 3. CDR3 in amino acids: CASHRGDTEAFF. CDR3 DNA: TGTGCCAGTCACAGGGGGGACACTGAAGCTTTCTTT.

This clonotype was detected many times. The CDR3 bases are TGCAGTGCTAGAGTTGGCACGAAGTTTTGGGGCTACACCTTC. This translates into CSARVGTKFWGYTF. The rearrangement links TRBV20-1 to TRBJ1-2; D is unresolved. V dropped 1 base and J dropped 8 bases, with 17 bases sitting between them. The CDR3 runs 14 residues. The V gene's germline CDR1 is DFQATT and CDR2 SNEGSKA (reference sequence).

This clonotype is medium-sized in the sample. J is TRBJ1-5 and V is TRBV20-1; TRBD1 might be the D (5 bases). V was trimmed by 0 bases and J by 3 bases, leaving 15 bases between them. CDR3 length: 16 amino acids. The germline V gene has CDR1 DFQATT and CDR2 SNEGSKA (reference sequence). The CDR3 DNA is TGCAGTGCTAGAGATAGTCCCGACAGTCCCAATCAGCCCCAGCATTTT. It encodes CSARDSPDSPNQPQHF.

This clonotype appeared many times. Here the CDR3 reads CASSSLDSYGYTF. CDR3 nucleotides: TGTGCCAGCAGCTCACTGGACAGCTATGGCTACACCTTC. V usage is TRBV7-2 and J usage is TRBJ1-2; D may be TRBD1 (6 bases). CDR1 and CDR2 from the germline V gene are SGHTA and FQGNSA. The CDR3 is made up of 13 amino acids. Deletions cut 4 bases from V and 4 bases from J, with 10 bases between.

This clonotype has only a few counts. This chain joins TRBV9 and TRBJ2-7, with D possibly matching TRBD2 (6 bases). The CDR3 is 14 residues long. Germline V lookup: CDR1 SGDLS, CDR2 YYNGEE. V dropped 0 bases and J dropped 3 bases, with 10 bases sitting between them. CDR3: CASSVAGEGYEQYF. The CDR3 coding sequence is TGTGCCAGCAGCGTAGCGGGGGAAGGCTACGAGCAGTACTTC.

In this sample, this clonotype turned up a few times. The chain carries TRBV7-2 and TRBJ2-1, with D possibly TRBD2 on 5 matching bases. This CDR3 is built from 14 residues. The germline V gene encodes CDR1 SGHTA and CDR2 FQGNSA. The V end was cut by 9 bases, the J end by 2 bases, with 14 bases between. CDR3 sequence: CASASLGAYNEQFF. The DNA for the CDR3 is TGTGCCAGTGCTAGCCTAGGCGCCTACAATGAGCAGTTCTTC.

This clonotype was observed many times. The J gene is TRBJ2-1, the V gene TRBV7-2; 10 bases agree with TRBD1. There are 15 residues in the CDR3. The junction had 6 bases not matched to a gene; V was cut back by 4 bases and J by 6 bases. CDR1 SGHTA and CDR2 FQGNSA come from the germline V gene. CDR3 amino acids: CASSSGTGDLNEQFF. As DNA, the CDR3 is TGTGCCAGCAGCTCCGGGACAGGGGATCTCAATGAGCAGTTCTTC.

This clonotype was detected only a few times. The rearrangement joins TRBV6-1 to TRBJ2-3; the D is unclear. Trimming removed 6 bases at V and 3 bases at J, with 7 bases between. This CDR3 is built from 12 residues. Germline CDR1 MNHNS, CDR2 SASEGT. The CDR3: CASRDRTDTQYF. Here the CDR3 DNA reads TGTGCCAGCAGGGATAGGACAGATACGCAGTATTTT.

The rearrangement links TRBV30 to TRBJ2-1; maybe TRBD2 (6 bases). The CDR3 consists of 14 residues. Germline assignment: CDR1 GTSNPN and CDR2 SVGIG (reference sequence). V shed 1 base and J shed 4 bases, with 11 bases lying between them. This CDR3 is CAWSEGGKYNEQFF. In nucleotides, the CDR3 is TGTGCCTGGAGTGAGGGCGGGAAATACAATGAGCAGTTCTTC.

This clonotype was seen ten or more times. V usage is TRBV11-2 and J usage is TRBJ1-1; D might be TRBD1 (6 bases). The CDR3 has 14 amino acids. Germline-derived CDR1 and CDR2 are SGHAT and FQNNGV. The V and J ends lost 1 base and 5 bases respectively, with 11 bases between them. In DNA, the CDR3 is TGTGCCAGCAGCTTAGTAAGGGGGAGAACTGAAGCTTTCTTT. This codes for CASSLVRGRTEAFF.

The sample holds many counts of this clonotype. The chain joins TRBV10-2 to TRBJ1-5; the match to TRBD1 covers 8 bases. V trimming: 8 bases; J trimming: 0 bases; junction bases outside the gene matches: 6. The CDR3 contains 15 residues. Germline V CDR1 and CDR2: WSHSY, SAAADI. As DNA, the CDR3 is TGCGCCAGCGAGGACAGGGCGATTAGCAATCAGCCCCAGCATTTT. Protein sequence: CASEDRAISNQPQHF.

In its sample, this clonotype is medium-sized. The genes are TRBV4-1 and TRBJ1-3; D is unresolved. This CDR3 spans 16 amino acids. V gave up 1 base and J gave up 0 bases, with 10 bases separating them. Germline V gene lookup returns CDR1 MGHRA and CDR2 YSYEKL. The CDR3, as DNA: TGCGCCAGCAGCCAAGGTGTGAGGGCCTCTGGAAACACCATATATTTT. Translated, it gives CASSQGVRASGNTIYF.

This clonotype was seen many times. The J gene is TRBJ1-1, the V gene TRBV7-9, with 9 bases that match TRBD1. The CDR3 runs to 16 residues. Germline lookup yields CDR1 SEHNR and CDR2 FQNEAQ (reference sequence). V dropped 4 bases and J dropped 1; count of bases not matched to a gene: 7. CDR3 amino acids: CASSSYGQGPNTEAFF. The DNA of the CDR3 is TGTGCCAGCAGCTCGTACGGACAGGGGCCGAACACTGAAGCTTTCTTT.

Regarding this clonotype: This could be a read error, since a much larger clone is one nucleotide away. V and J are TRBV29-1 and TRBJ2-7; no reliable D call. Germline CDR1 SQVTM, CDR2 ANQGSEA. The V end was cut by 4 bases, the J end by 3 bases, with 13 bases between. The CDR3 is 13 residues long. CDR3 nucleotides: TGCAGCGTTGTAGGGCAGTGGGGCTACGAGCAGTACTTC. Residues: CSVVGQWGYEQYF.

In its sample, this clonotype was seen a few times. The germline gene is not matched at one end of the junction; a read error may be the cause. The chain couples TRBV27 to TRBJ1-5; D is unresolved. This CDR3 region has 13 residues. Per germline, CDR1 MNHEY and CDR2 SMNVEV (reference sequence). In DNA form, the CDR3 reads TGTGCCGGCAGTTTAGAGGGAAATCAGCCCCAGCATTTT. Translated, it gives CAGSLEGNQPQHF.

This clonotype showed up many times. For the CDR3, the DNA is TGTGCCAGCAGCCTGGTGGAGCGGTTTCCCTACGAGCAGTACTTC. This sequence encodes CASSLVERFPYEQYF. The chain couples TRBV5-5 to TRBJ2-7; TRBD2 might be the D (5 bases). CDR1 SGHKS and CDR2 YYEKEE come from the germline V gene (reference sequence). Trimming pared 4 bases from V and 2 bases from J, leaving 16 bases between. This CDR3 is built from 15 residues. The complete variable domain, with remaining parts taken from reference TRBV5-5 and TRBJ2-7, reads DAGVTQSPTHLIKTRGQQVTLRCSPISGHKSVSWYQQVLGQGPQFIFQYYEKEERGRGNFPDRFSARQFPNYSSELNVNALLLGDSALYLCASSLVERFPYEQYFGPGTRLTVT.

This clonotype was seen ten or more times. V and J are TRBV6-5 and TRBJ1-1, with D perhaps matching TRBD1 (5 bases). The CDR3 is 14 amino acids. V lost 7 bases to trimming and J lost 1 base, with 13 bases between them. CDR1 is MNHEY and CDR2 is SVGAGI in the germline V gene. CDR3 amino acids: CASKKGGQNTEAFF. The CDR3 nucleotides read TGTGCCAGCAAAAAGGGAGGACAGAACACTGAAGCTTTCTTT.

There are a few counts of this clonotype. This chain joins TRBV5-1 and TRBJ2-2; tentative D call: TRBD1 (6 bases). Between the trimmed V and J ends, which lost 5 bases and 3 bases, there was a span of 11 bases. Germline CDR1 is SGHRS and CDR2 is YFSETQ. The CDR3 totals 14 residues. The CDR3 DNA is TGCGCCAGCAGTTCAGGGGCCCACACCGGGGAGCTGTTTTTT. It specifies CASSSGAHTGELFF.

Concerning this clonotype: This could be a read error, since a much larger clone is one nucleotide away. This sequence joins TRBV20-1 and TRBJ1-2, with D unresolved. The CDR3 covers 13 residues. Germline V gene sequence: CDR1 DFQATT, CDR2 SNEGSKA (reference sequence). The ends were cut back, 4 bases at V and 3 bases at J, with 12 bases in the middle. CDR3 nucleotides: TGCAGTGCTAAGGGCGGGTGGGACTATGGCTACACCTTC. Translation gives CSAKGGWDYGYTF.

The CDR3: CASSDGTGGNEQFF. The CDR3 coding sequence is TGTGCCAGCAGTGACGGGACAGGGGGCAATGAGCAGTTCTTC. The J gene is TRBJ2-1, the V gene TRBV6-4, with 11 bases lining up with TRBD1. The CDR3 runs to 14 residues. V trimming: 2 bases; J trimming: 6 bases; junction bases outside the gene matches: 0. Per germline, CDR1 MRHNA and CDR2 SNTAGT.